Shown below are 17 T cell receptor beta chains from a single sample sequenced in a study of T-cell memory formation after mild COVID-19. Each CDR3 protein is one row after TCRdb ran MiXCR on the 5' RACE reads. The sample has roughly 410,000 distinct CDR3 sequences, more than 20% seen once. The sample was PBMCs or a T cell subset sorted from them (not recorded which). Receptors were obtained from an adult woman who had mild COVID-19 (a few samples of this study predate the infection). Cell type and time point are not known.

This clonotype has a handful of counts. The V call is TRBV27, the J call TRBJ2-5; TRBD2 agrees at 8 bases. The V gene's germline CDR1 is MNHEY and CDR2 SMNVEV (reference sequence). The length of the CDR3 is 16 residues. Trimming took 5 bases from V and 4 from J; bases not matched to a gene: 12. CDR3 nucleotides: TGTGCCAGCAGTCCCGGGACTAGTCCCGCCGCAGAGACCCAGTACTTC. Its translation: CASSPGTSPAAETQYF.

The J gene is TRBJ1-2, the V gene TRBV11-3; 8 nucleotides match TRBD1. The length of the CDR3 is 15 residues. V was clipped by 5 bases and J by 1 base; unmatched bases: 6. Looked up from germline, CDR1 is SGHNT and CDR2 is YENEEA. The CDR3 reads CASSPGQVLNYGYTF. DNA for the CDR3: TGTGCCAGCAGCCCGGGACAGGTTCTTAACTATGGCTACACCTTC.

The chain couples TRBV24-1 to TRBJ2-2, with TRBD2 matching 7 bases. Germline V gene sequence: CDR1 KGHDR, CDR2 SFDVKD. The CDR3 is 18 amino acids. V dropped 0 bases and J dropped 3; count of bases not matched to a gene: 9. CDR3 sequence reads: CATSDLTISSGYTGELFF. The CDR3 DNA reads as TGTGCCACCAGTGATTTGACGATATCTAGCGGATACACCGGGGAGCTGTTTTTT.

The rearrangement uses TRBV6-1 and TRBJ1-2, with D unresolved. The length of the CDR3 is 14 residues. V was pared by 3 bases and J by 0 bases, with 8 bases between. Looked up from germline, CDR1 is MNHNS and CDR2 is SASEGT. DNA of the CDR3: TGTGCCAGCAGTGAGTCCGGAGCTAACTATGGCTACACCTTC. As protein: CASSESGANYGYTF.

This clonotype was recorded a few times. The chain employs TRBV5-1 and TRBJ2-3; 9 bases are a match to TRBD1. The CDR3 is 17 amino acids. The ends lost 0 bases at V and 4 bases at J; junction bases unmatched: 9. Germline lookup yields CDR1 SGHRS and CDR2 YFSETQ. The CDR3 here is CASSLARLDRGADTQYF. The CDR3 nucleotides read TGCGCCAGCAGCTTGGCCCGTTTGGACAGGGGCGCAGATACGCAGTATTTT.

This clonotype was seen a handful of times. The rearrangement uses TRBV7-2 and TRBJ2-1; unclear D gene. Germline V gene sequence: CDR1 SGHTA, CDR2 FQGNSA. The CDR3 has 14 amino acids. Trimming left V 1 base short and J 9 bases short, with 13 bases between. CDR3 DNA: TGTGCCAGCAGCTTAGTTAAGGCACACAGTGAGCAGTTCTTC. It codes for CASSLVKAHSEQFF.

This clonotype was seen a few times. V is TRBV7-3 and J is TRBJ1-2; D is unclear. In germline, CDR1 is SGHTA, CDR2 FQGTGA. Trimming cost V 2 bases and J 3 bases, with 7 bases left between them. The CDR3 is 13 amino acids. DNA for the CDR3: TGTGCCAGCAGCTTAGCCGGATACTATGGCTACACCTTC. Its protein is CASSLAGYYGYTF.

In its sample, this clonotype was seen a few times. As DNA, the CDR3 is TGTGCCAGCAGCCCGGGCTCCGGGTTAGCCAAAAACATTCAGTACTTC. As protein: CASSPGSGLAKNIQYF. The genes are TRBV11-2 and TRBJ2-4; D unclear. Trimming removed 5 bases from V and 0 bases from J, with 14 bases in between. Looked up from germline, CDR1 is SGHAT and CDR2 is FQNNGV. The CDR3 runs to 16 residues.

The rearrangement links TRBV15 to TRBJ2-5; the D is unclear. Per the germline V gene, CDR1 is LNHNV and CDR2 is YYDKDF (reference sequence). The CDR3 extends over 13 amino acids. V lost 4 bases, J lost 5 bases, and 11 bases lay in between. Here the CDR3 reads CATSIPEGETQYF. The CDR3 DNA sequence: TGTGCCACCAGCATCCCGGAAGGCGAGACCCAGTACTTC.

This clonotype was recorded many times. The chain joins TRBV7-2 to TRBJ2-1; tentative D call: TRBD2 (5 bases). CDR3 length: 12 residues. The germline V and J ends were trimmed by 3 bases and 10 bases, with 10 bases remaining between them. Germline values: CDR1 SGHTA, CDR2 FQGNSA. CDR3 bases: TGTGCCAGCAGCTTCCGGGGTCCGGAGCAGTTCTTC. This translates into CASSFRGPEQFF.

This rearrangement joins TRBV6-5 to TRBJ2-7, with a tentative D call TRBD1 (6 bases). The CDR3 is 15 amino acids. The V end lost 6 bases, the J end lost 3 bases, and 18 bases lay between the germline ends. Germline V lookup: CDR1 MNHEY, CDR2 SVGAGI. CDR3 DNA sequence: TGTGCCAGCAGCGTGGAAGGGGGAGACTACTACGAGCAGTACTTC. This translates into CASSVEGGDYYEQYF.

The table lists this clonotype with a few counts. J is TRBJ1-1 and V is TRBV29-1; D is undetermined. The V gene lost 8 bases and the J gene lost 8 bases, with 6 bases spanning the gap. CDR3 length: 8 residues. Germline CDR1 SQVTM, CDR2 ANQGSEA. Written as DNA, the CDR3 is TGCAGCTCCGGGGAAGCTTTCTTT. This translates into CSSGEAFF.

The chain is built from TRBV12-3 or TRBV12-4 and TRBJ1-5; D is perhaps TRBD1 (5 bases). V was shortened by 6 bases and J by 0 bases, with 12 bases between the two germline ends. This CDR3 region has 15 residues. CDR3 protein: CASRLNQGSNQPQHF. The CDR3 bases are TGTGCCAGCAGGTTAAACCAGGGTAGCAATCAGCCCCAGCATTTT.

This clonotype appeared a few times. This rearrangement joins TRBV6-2 or TRBV6-3 to TRBJ1-1, with D perhaps TRBD1 (5 bases). V was cut by 2 bases and J by 3 bases, with 10 bases left in between. This CDR3 spans 14 amino acids. The germline V gene has CDR1 MNHEY and CDR2 SVGEGT. For the CDR3, the DNA is TGTGCCAGCAGTTACGGAGGGGATTACACTGAAGCTTTCTTT. Protein: CASSYGGDYTEAFF.

This clonotype has just one count. The chain is built from TRBV2 and TRBJ2-7; 10 positions match TRBD1. V shed 5 bases, J shed 5 bases, and the junction held 6 bases outside the gene matches. Germline V gene sequence: CDR1 SNHLY, CDR2 FYNNEI. This CDR3 is built from 14 residues. CDR3: CASSLDRGQNEQYF. The CDR3 DNA sequence: TGTGCCAGCAGTCTCGACAGGGGGCAGAACGAGCAGTACTTC.

This clonotype was counted a few times. J is TRBJ1-4 and V is TRBV6-5; 11 nucleotides match TRBD1. This CDR3 region has 14 residues. The V and J ends lost 6 bases and 8 bases, in that order; junction bases with no gene match: 5. CDR1 and CDR2 (germline): MNHEY, SVGAGI. CDR3: CASRKDRGQEKLFF. In DNA, the CDR3 is TGTGCCAGCAGAAAGGACAGGGGGCAAGAAAAACTGTTTTTT.

The chain's CDR3 is CSARVGQSNYGYTF. The CDR3 region has the DNA TGCAGTGCTAGAGTAGGACAGTCGAACTATGGCTACACCTTC. V gene TRBV20-1 combines with J gene TRBJ1-2; D may be TRBD1 (6 bases). Trimming stripped 1 base from V and 2 bases from J, with 11 bases between. Germline assignment: CDR1 DFQATT and CDR2 SNEGSKA (reference sequence). The CDR3 covers 14 residues.